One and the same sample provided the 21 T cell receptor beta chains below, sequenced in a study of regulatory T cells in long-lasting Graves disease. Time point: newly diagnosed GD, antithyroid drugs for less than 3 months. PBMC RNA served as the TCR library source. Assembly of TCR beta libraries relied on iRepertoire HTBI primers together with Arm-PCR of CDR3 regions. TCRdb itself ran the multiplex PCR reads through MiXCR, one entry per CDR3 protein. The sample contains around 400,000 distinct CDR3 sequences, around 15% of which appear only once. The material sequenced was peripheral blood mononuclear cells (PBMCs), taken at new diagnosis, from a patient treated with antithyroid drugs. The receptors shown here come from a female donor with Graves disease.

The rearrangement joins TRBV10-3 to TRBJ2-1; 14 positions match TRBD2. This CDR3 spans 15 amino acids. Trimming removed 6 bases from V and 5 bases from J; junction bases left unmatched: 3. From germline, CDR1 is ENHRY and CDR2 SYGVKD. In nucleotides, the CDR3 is TGTGCCATCAGCCCGGGACTAGCGGGGGACAATGAGCAGTTCTTC. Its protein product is CAISPGLAGDNEQFF.

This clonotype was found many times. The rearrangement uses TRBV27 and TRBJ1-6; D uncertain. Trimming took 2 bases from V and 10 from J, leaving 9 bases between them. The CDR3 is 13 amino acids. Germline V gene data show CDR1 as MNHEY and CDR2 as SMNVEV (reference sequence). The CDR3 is CASSLEIGSPLHF. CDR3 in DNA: TGTGCCAGCAGTTTAGAGATTGGGTCACCCCTCCACTTT.

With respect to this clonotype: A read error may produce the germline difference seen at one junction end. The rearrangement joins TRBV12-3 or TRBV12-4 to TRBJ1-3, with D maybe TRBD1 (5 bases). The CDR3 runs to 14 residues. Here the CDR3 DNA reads TGTGCCAGCAGTTTAGGGGGCTCTGGAAACACCGTATATTTT. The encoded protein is CASSLGGSGNTVYF.

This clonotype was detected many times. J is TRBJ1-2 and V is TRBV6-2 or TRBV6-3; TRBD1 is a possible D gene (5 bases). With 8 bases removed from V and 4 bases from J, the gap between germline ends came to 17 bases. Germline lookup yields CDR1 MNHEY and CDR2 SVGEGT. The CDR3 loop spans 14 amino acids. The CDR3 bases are TGTGCCAGCTGGGGCTCGGCCCGGCCCTATGGCTACACCTTC. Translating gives CASWGSARPYGYTF.

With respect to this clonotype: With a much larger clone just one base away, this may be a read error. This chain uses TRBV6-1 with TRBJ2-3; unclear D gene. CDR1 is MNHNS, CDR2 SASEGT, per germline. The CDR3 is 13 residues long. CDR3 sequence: CVSSAEPTDTQYF. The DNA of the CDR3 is TGTGTCAGCAGTGCCGAGCCCACAGATACGCAGTATTTT.

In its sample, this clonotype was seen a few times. CDR3 amino acids: CASSIGQELPYNQPQHF. In DNA, the CDR3 is TGTGCCAGTAGTATAGGTCAGGAGCTACCTTACAATCAGCCCCAGCATTTT. The chain is built from TRBV19 and TRBJ1-5; D remains unclear. This CDR3 is built from 17 residues. V was cut by 1 base and J by 3 bases, with 16 bases left in between. Germline CDR1 is LNHDA and CDR2 is SQIVND (reference sequence).

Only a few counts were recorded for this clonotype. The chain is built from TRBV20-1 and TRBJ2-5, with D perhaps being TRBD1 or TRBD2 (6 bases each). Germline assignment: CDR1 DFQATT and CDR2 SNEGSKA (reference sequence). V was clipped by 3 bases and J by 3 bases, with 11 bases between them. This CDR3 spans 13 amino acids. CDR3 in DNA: TGCAGTGCTAGTGGGGGGCCTGAAGAGACCCAGTACTTC. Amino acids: CSASGGPEETQYF.

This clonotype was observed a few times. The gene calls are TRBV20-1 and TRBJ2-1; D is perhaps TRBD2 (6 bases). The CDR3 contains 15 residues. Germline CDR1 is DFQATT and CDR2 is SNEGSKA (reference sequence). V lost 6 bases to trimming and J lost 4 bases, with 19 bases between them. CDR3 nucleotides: TGCAGTGCCACACCCCCGGCGGGATTATACAATGAGCAGTTCTTC. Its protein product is CSATPPAGLYNEQFF.

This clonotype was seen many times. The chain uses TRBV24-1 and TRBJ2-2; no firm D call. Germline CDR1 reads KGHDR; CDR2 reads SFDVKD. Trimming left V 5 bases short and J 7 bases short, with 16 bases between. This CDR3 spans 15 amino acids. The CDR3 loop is CATSASRVWGGELFF. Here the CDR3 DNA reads TGTGCCACCAGTGCCTCCCGGGTTTGGGGCGGGGAGCTGTTTTTT.

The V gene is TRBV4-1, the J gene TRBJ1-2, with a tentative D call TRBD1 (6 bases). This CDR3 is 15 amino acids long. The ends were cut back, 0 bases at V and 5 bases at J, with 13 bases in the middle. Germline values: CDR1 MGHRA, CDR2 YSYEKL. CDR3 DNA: TGCGCCAGCAGCCAAGAGTTCGCCAGGGGTTATGGCTACACCTTC. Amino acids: CASSQEFARGYGYTF.

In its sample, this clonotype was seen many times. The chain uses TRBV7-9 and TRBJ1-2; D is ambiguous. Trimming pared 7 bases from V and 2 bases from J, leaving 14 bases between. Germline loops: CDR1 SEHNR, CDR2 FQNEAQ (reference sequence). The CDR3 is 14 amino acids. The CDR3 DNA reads TGTGCCAGCACCCTCGGGTCCCAGAACTATGGCTACACCTTC. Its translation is CASTLGSQNYGYTF.

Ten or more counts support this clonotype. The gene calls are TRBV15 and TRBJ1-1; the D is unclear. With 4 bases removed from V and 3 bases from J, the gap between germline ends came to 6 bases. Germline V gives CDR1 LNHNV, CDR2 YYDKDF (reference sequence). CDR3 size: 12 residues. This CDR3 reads CATSIQDTEAFF. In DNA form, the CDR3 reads TGTGCCACCAGCATACAAGACACTGAAGCTTTCTTT.

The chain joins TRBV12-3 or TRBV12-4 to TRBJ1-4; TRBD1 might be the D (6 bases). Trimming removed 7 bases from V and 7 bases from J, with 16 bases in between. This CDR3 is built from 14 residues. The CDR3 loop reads CASTPGGAVEKLFF. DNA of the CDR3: TGTGCCAGCACCCCGGGGGGGGCGGTTGAAAAACTGTTTTTT.

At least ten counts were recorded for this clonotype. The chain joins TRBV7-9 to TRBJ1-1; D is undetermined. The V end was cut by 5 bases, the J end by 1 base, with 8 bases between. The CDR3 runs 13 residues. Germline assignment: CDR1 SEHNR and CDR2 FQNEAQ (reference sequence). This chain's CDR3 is CASSLPRNTEAFF. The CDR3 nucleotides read TGTGCCAGCAGCCTGCCTCGGAACACTGAAGCTTTCTTT.

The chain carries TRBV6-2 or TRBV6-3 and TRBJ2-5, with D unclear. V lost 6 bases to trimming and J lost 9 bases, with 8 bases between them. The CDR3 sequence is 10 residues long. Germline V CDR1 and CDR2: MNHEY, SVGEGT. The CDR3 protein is CASSLDPQYF. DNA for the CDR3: TGTGCCAGCAGCTTGGATCCCCAGTACTTC.

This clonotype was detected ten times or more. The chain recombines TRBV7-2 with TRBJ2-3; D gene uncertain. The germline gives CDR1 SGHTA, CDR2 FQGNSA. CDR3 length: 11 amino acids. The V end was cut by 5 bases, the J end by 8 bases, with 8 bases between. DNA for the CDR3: TGTGCCAGCAGCCCAGAAGGTACGCAGTATTTT. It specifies CASSPEGTQYF.

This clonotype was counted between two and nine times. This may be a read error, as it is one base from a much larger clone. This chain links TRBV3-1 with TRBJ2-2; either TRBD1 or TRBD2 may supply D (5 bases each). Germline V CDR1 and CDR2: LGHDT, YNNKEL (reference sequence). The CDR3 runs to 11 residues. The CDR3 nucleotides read TGTGCCAGCAGCCAAACCAGGGAGCCGTTTTTT. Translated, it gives CASSQTREPFF.

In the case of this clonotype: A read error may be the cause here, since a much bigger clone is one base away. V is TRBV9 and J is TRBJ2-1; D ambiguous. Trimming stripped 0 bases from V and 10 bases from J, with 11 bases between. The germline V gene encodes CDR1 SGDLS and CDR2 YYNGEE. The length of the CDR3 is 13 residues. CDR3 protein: CASSVDRMDEQFF. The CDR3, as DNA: TGTGCCAGCAGCGTAGATAGAATGGACGAGCAGTTCTTC.

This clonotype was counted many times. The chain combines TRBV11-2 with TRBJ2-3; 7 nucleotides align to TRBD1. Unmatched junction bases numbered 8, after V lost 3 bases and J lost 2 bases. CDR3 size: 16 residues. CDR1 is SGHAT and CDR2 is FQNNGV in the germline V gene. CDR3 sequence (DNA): TGTGCCAGCAGCTTGGGAAGACAGGGACCCACAGATACGCAGTATTTT. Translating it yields CASSLGRQGPTDTQYF.

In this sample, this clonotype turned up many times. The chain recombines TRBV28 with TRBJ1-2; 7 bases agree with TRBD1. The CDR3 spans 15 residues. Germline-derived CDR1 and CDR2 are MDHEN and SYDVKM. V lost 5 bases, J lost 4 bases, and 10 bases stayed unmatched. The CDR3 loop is CASSASGQYLYGYTF. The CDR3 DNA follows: TGTGCCAGCAGTGCATCGGGACAGTACCTCTATGGCTACACCTTC.

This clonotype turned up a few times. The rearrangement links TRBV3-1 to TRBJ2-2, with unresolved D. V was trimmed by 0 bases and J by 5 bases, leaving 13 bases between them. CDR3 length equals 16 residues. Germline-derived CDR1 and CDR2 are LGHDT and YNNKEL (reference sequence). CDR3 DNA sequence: TGTGCCAGCAGCCAAGATGGGTACCTAACGACCGGGGAGCTGTTTTTT. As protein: CASSQDGYLTTGELFF.